This TCR beta chain was sequenced during a study of tumor-infiltrating lymphocytes in primary liver carcinoma. A primer matching the constant region was used to make TCR beta cDNA from approximately 520 ng of total RNA. Libraries of TCR beta came from three nested multiplex PCR rounds with slightly modified ARM-PCR. TCRdb re-analysed the multiplex PCR reads in MiXCR, keeping a single row per CDR3 protein. This table holds about 320,000 distinct CDR3 sequences, around three fifths found once. Blood RNA came from unsorted whole blood; germline DNA was also extracted. This clonotype was seen at least ten times. Sequenced input: peripheral blood. This receptor was taken from a man aged 35 to 55 with primary liver carcinoma and hepatitis B virus infection.

The CDR3 is CASSRTSQDGELFF. As DNA, the CDR3 is TGTGCCAGCAGCCGGACTAGCCAAGACGGGGAGCTGTTTTTT. This chain uses TRBV5-4 with TRBJ2-2, with 8 bases lining up with TRBD2. Germline trimming cut 4 bases from V and 7 bases from J; bases unmatched to any gene: 6. The CDR3 length is 14 residues. Germline V gives CDR1 SGHNT, CDR2 YYREEE (reference sequence).